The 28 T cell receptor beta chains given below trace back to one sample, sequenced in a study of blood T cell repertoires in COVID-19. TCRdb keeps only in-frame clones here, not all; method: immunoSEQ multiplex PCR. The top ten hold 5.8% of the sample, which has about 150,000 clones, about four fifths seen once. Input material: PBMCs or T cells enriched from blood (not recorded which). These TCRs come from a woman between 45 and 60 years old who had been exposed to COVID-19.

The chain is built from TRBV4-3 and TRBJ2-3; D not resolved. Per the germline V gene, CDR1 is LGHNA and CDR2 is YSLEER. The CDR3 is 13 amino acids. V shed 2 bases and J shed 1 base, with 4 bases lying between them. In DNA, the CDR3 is TGCGCCAGCAGCCAATTCGGCACAGATACGCAGTATTTT. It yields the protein CASSQFGTDTQYF.

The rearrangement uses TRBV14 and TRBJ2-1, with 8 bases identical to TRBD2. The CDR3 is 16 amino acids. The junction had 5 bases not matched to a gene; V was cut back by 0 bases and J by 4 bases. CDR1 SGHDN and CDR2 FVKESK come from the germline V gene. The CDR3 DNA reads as TGTGCCAGCAGCCAAGATCGTGTAGCGGGGTACAATGAGCAGTTCTTC. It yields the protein CASSQDRVAGYNEQFF.

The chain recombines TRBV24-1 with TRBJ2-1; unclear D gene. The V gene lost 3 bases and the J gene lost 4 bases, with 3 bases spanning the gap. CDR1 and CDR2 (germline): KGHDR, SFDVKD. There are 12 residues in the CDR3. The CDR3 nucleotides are TGTGCCACCAGTGATACTTACAATGAGCAGTTCTTC. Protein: CATSDTYNEQFF.

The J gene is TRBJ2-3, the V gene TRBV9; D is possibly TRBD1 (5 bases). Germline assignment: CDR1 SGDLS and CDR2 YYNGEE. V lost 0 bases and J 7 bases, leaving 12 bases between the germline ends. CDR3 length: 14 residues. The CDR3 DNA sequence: TGTGCCAGCAGCGTAGAGGGGTCCTCTAATACGCAGTATTTT. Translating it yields CASSVEGSSNTQYF. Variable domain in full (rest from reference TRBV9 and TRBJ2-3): DSGVTQTPKHLITATGQRVTLRCSPRSGDLSVYWYQQSLDQGLQFLIQYYNGEERAKGNILERFSAQQFPDLHSELNLSSLELGDSALYFCASSVEGSSNTQYFGPGTRLTVL.

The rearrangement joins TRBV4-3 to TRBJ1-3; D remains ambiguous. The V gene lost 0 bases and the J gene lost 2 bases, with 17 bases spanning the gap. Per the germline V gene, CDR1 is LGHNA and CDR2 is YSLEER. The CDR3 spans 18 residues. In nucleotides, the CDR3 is TGCGCCAGCAGCCAAGATCTGAGAGTTGGAGCCCCTGGAAACACCATATATTTT. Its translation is CASSQDLRVGAPGNTIYF.

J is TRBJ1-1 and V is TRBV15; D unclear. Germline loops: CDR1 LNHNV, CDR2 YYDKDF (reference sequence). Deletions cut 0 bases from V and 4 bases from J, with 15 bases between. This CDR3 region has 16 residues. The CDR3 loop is CATSRDGLLRGTEAFF. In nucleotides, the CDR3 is TGTGCCACCAGCAGAGATGGACTCCTCCGGGGCACTGAAGCTTTCTTT.

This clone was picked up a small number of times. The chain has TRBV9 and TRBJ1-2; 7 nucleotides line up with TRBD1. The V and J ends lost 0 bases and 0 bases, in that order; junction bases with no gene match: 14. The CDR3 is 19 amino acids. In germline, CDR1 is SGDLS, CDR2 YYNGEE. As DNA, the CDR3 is TGTGCCAGCAGCGTAGGGACCACGTGGGGGACAGAAGCTAACTATGGCTACACCTTC. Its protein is CASSVGTTWGTEANYGYTF. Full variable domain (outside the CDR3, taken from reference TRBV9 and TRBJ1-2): DSGVTQTPKHLITATGQRVTLRCSPRSGDLSVYWYQQSLDQGLQFLIQYYNGEERAKGNILERFSAQQFPDLHSELNLSSLELGDSALYFCASSVGTTWGTEANYGYTFGSGTRLTVV.

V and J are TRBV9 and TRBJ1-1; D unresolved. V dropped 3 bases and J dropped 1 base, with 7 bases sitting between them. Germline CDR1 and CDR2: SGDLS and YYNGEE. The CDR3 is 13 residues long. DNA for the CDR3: TGTGCCAGCAGCGGAGTCCCGAACACTGAAGCTTTCTTT. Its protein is CASSGVPNTEAFF.

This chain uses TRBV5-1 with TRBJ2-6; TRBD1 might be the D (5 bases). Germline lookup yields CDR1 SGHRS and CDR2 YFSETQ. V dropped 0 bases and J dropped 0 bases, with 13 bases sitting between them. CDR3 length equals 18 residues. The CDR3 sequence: CASSLVAGPSSGANVLTF. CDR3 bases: TGCGCCAGCAGCTTGGTGGCAGGGCCCAGCTCTGGGGCCAACGTCCTGACTTTC.

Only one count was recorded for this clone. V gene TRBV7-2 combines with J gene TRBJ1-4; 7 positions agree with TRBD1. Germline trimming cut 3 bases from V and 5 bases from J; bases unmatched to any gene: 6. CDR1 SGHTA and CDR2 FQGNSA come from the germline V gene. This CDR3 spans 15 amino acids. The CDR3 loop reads CASSLNRGPNEKLFF. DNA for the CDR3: TGTGCCAGCAGCTTGAACAGGGGTCCCAATGAAAAACTGTTTTTT. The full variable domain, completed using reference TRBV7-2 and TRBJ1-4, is GAGVSQSPSNKVTEKGKDVELRCDPISGHTALYWYRQSLGQGLEFLIYFQGNSAPDKSGLPSDRFSAERTGGSVSTLTIQRTQQEDSAVYLCASSLNRGPNEKLFFGSGTQLSVL.

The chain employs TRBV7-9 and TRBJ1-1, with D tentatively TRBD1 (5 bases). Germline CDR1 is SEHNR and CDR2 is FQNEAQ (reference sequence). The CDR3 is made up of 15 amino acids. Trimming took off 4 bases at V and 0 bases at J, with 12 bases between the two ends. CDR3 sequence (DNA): TGTGCCAGCAGCTCGGGGGAGGGGTTGAACACTGAAGCTTTCTTT. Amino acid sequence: CASSSGEGLNTEAFF.

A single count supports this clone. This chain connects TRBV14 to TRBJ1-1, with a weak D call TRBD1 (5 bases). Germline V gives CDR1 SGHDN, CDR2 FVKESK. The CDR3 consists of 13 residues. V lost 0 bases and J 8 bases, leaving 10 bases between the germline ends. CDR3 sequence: CASSQDLSGEAFF. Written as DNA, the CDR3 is TGTGCCAGCAGCCAAGATCTCTCAGGGGAAGCTTTCTTT.

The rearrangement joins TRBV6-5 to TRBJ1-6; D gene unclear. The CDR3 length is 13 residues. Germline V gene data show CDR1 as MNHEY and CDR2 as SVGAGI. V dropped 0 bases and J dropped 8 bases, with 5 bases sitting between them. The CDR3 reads CASSYSPDSPLHF. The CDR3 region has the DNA TGTGCCAGCAGTTACTCGCCGGATTCACCCCTCCACTTT.

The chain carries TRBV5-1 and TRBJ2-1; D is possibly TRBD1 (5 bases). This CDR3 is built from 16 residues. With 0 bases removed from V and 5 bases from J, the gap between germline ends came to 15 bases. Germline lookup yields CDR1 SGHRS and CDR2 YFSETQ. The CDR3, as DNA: TGCGCCAGCAGCTTGGGTATCCAGGGTGGGCACAATGAGCAGTTCTTC. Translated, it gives CASSLGIQGGHNEQFF.

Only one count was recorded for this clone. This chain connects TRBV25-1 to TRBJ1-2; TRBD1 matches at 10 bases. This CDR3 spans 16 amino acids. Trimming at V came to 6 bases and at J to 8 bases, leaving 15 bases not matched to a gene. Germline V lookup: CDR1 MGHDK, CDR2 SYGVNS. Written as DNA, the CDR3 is TGTGCCAGCAGCCACCGTGGGACAGGGGAAGACGTGGGCTACACCTTC. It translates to CASSHRGTGEDVGYTF.

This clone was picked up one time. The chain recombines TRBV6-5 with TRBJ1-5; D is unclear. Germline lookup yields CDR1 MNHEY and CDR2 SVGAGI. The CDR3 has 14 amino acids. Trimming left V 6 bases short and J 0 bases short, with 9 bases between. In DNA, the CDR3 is TGTGCCAGCAGCCCCGACAATAGCAATCAGCCCCAGCATTTT. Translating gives CASSPDNSNQPQHF.

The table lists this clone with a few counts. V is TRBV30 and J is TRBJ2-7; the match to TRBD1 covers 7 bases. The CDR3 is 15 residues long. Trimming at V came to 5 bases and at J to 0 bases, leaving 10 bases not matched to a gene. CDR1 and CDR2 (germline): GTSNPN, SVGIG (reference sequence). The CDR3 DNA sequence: TGTGCCTGGGTTGATACCGGGACAGCCTCCTACGAGCAGTACTTC. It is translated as CAWVDTGTASYEQYF.

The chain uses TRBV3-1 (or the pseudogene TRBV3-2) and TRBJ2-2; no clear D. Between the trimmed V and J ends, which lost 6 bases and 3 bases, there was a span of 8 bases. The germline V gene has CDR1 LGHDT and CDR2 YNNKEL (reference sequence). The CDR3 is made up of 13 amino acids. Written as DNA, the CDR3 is TGTGCCAGCAGACTCACTTACACCGGGGAGCTGTTTTTT. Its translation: CASRLTYTGELFF.

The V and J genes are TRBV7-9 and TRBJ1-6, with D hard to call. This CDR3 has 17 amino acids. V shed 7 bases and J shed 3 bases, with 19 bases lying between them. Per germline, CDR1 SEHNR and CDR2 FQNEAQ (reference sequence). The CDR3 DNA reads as TGTGCCAGCACCCCTTGGTCCTCGACTGACTATAATTCACCCCTCCACTTT. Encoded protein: CASTPWSSTDYNSPLHF. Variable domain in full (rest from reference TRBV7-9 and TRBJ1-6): DTGVSQNPRHKITKRGQNVTFRCDPISEHNRLYWYRQTLGQGPEFLTYFQNEAQLEKSRLLSDRFSAERPKGSFSTLEIQRTEQGDSAMYLCASTPWSSTDYNSPLHFGNGTRLTVT.

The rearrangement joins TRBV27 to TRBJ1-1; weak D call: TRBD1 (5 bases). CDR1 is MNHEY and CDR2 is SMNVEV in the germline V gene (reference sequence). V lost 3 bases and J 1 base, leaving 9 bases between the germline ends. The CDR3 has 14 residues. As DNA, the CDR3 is TGTGCCAGCAGTTTTAGGGGTTCGAACACTGAAGCTTTCTTT. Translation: CASSFRGSNTEAFF.

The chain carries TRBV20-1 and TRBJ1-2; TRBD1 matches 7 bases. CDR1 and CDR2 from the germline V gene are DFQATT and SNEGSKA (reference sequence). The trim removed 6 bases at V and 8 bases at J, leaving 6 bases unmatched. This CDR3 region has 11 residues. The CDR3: CSARGLRGYTF. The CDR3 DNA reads TGCAGTGCGAGGGGGCTAAGGGGCTACACCTTC.

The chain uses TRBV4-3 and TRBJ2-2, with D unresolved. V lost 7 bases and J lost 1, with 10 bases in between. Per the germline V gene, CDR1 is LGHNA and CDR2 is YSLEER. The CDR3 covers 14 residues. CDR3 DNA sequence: TGCGCCAGCAAATCCTTCCTGAACACCGGGGAGCTGTTTTTT. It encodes CASKSFLNTGELFF.

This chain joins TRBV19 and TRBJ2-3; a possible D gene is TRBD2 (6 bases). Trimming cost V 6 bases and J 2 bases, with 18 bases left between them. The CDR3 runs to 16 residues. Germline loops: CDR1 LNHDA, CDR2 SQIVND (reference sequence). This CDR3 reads CASRARLVSPTDTQYF. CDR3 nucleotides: TGTGCCAGTAGGGCCCGACTAGTGTCGCCCACAGATACGCAGTATTTT.

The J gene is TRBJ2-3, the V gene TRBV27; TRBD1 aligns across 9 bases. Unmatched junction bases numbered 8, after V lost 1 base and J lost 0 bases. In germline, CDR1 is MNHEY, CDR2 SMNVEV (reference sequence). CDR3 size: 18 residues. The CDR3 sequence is CASSLWRRGQGSTDTQYF. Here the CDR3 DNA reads TGTGCCAGCAGTTTATGGAGGAGGGGACAGGGTAGCACAGATACGCAGTATTTT.

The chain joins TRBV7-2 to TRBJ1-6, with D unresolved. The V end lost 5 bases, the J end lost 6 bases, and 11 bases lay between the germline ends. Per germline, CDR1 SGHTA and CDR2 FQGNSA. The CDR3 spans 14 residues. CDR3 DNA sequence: TGTGCCAGCAGCCTCCGGTACCCTAATTCACCCCTCCACTTT. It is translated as CASSLRYPNSPLHF.

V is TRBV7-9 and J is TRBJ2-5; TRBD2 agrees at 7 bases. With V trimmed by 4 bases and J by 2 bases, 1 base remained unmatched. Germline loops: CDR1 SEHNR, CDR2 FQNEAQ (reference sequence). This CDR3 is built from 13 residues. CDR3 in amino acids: CASSSSGQETQYF. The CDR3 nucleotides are TGTGCCAGCAGCTCTAGCGGACAAGAGACCCAGTACTTC. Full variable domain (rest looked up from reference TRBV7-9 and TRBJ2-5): DTGVSQNPRHKITKRGQNVTFRCDPISEHNRLYWYRQTLGQGPEFLTYFQNEAQLEKSRLLSDRFSAERPKGSFSTLEIQRTEQGDSAMYLCASSSSGQETQYFGPGTRLLVL.

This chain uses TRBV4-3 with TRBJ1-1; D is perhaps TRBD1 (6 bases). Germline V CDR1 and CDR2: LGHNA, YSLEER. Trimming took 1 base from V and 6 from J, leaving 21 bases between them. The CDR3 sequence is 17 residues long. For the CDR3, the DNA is TGCGCCAGCAGCCAAGGGGATTTCGGGAGGGGGGTTCCTGAAGCTTTCTTT. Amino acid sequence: CASSQGDFGRGVPEAFF.

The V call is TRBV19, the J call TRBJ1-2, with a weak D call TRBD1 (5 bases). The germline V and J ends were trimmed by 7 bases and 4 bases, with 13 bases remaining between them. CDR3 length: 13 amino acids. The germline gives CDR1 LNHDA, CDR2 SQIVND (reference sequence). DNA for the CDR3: TGTGCCAGTAAAGACGGGGGACTCTATGGCTACACCTTC. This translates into CASKDGGLYGYTF. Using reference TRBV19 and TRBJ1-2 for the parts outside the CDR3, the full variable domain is DGGITQSPKYLFRKEGQNVTLSCEQNLNHDAMYWYRQDPGQGLRLIYYSQIVNDFQKGDIAEGYSVSREKKESFPLTVTSAQKNPTAFYLCASKDGGLYGYTFGSGTRLTVV.